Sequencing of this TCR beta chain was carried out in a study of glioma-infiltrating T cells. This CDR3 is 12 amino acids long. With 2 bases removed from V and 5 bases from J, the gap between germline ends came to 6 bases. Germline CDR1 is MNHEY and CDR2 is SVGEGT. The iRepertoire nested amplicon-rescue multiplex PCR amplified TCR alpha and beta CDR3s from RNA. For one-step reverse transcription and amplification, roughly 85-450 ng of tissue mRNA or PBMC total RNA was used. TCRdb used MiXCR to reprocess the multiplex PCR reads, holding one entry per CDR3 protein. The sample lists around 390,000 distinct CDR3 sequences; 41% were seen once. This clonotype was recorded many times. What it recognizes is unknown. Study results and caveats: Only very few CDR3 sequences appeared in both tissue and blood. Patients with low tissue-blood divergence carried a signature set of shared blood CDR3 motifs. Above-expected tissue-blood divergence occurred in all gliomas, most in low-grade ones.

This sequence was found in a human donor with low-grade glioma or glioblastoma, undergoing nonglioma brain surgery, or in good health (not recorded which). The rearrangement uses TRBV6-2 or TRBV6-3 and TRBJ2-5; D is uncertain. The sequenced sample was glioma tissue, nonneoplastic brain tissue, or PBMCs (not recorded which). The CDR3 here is CASSYIEETQYF. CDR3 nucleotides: TGTGCCAGCAGTTACATCGAGGAGACCCAGTACTTC.